This TCR beta chain was sequenced in a study of CD8+CD57+ T cells in acquired aplastic anemia. V shed 5 bases, J shed 4 bases, and the junction held 6 bases outside the gene matches. CDR3 size: 14 residues. CD8+CD57+ cell expansion had been shown by flow cytometry in patients chosen for sequencing. For CDR3 and TCR beta VDJ profiling, genomic DNA was the template used. Each CDR3 protein is one row after TCRdb ran MiXCR on the reads. The sample records 200,000 to 250,000 distinct CDR3 sequences, more than 45% being singletons. Sequences were obtained from sorted CD4+, CD8+, or CD8+CD57+ T cells (not recorded which) from PBMCs. This chain joins TRBV12-3 or TRBV12-4 and TRBJ2-7, with 9 nucleotides matching TRBD1. This TCR came from a human donor with aplastic anemia. The CDR3 protein is CASSVQGASYEQYF. In DNA, the CDR3 is TGTGCCAGCAGTGTACAGGGGGCGAGTTACGAGCAGTACTTC.